This T cell receptor beta chain came from a study of CD8+CD57+ T cells in acquired aplastic anemia (dated by TCRdb to 2016 to 2019). With respect to the entire study: Extracted DNA from sorted CD4+ and CD8+ cells averaged 3.2 ug, ranging from about 0.19 to 30 ug. CD8+CD57+ expansion was defined as a frequency above the mean frequency observed in healthy subjects. The research as a whole found: CD8+ Simpson's diversity did not differ significantly between patients and healthy controls (P=0.060). Although around 30 CD8+ CDR3 sequences were shared by patients and controls, these sequences appeared highly expressed in patients and within the immunodominant clones of patients.

Genomic DNA served as template for TCR beta VDJ combination and CDR3 sequence profiling. TCR repertoire sequencing was run on an Illumina HiSeq 2000. The authors' analysis ran thus. Repertoire assessment relied on Simpson's diversity index, CDR3 size and DJ length profiles, and TRBV/TRBJ rearrangement plots. The most abundant DNA sequence in the deep sequencing data was taken as the immunodominant clone. CDR3 amino acid sequences were screened for sharing across subjects and were compared with published repertoires and the VDJdb database. TCRdb reanalyzed the raw reads on its own, using fastp at Q25 for trimming and MiXCR for clone calling, and kept in-frame beta chains. Every entry covers one CDR3 protein and lists the most common genes and DNA from its rows. The V and J calls and clone size come from TCRdb's table, not from the authors' own analysis. Within this sample are about 270,000 distinct CDR3 sequences, with approximately 80% of them counted one time only. 40% to 55% of the sample lies in the top ten.

Expansion of CD8+CD57+ cells had been shown by flow cytometry in the patients chosen for sequencing. Every patient had severe acquired aplastic anemia, diagnosed using the International Study of Aplastic Anemia and Agranulocytosis and Camitta criteria. No therapy had been received by the patients at the time of blood sampling. In the study, sorted CD4+ and CD8+ blood T cells from patients with severe aplastic anemia and from healthy subjects underwent deep sequencing of TCR repertoires. In the USA, patient enrollment took place under clinicaltrials.gov protocols 00001620, 01623167, 00001397, 00071045, 00081523 and 00961064. Ficoll-Paque density gradient centrifugation was used to isolate peripheral blood mononuclear cells. Before DNA extraction, CD4+ and CD8+ T cells were sorted by FACS or by magnetic beads. The trim is 1 base for V and 11 bases for J, with a gap of 18 bases between the germline ends. The germline V gene encodes CDR1 SGHVS and CDR2 FNYEAQ. The CDR3 contains 15 residues, cysteine and phenylalanine counted. The only DNA kept is the CDR3, 45 bases in frame from the first base.

Concerning this clonotype: Its antigen specificity is not known. A much larger clone lies a single base off, so this may be a read error.

The clonotype comes from a human donor with aplastic anemia. The sample was sorted CD4+, CD8+, or CD8+CD57+ T cells (not recorded which) from PBMCs. The rearrangement joined TRBV7-6 to TRBJ1-5; a weak D assignment points to TRBD1 (6 bases agree). The CDR3 reads CASSLGHGTKETQHF. The nucleotides are TGTGCCAGCAGCTTAGGCCACGGGACAAAAGAGACCCAGCATTTT.